This TCR beta chain is from a study of blood T cell repertoires in COVID-19. At the level of the study: PBMCs, B-cell-depleted T cells, or T cells were the source of the cDNA or gDNA that made up the material.

The table came from immunoSEQ multiplex PCR; TCRdb's copy has only in-frame clones and leaves some out. The sample shows 300,000 to 350,000 clones, more than 85% of them seen only once. The study recruited exposed participants who had met a COVID-19 case within 2 weeks before entry. The V segment lost 4 bases and the J segment 5 bases; nucleotides outside the gene matches: 6. The CDR3 has 14 residues. Germline V gives CDR1 SGHRS, CDR2 YFSETQ. The J gene is TRBJ1-3, the V gene TRBV5-1, with 7 bases fitting TRBD1. This clonotype was sampled from a young woman who had been exposed to COVID-19. Sequenced: PBMCs or T cells enriched from blood (not recorded which). The CDR3: CASSPGQNRNTIYF. CDR3 in DNA: TGCGCCAGCAGCCCGGGACAGAACCGAAACACCATATATTTT.